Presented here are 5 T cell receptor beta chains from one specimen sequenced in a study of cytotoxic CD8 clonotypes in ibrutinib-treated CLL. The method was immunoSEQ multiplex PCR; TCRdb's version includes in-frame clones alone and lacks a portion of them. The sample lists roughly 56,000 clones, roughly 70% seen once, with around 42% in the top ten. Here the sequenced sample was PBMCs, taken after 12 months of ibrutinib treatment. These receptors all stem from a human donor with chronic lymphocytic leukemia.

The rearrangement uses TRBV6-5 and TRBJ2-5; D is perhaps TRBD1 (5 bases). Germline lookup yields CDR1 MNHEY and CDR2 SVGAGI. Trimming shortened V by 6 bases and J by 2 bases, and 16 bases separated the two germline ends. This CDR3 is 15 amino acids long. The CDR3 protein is CASSSTRQQQETQYF. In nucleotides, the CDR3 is TGTGCCAGCAGCAGCACTCGACAGCAGCAAGAGACCCAGTACTTC.

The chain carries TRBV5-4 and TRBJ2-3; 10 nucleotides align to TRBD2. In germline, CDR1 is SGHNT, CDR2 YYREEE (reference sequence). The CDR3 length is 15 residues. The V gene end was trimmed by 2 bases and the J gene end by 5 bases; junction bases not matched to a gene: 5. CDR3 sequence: CASSLAGGLGDTQYF. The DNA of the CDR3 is TGTGCCAGCAGCTTAGCGGGAGGGCTTGGAGATACGCAGTATTTT.

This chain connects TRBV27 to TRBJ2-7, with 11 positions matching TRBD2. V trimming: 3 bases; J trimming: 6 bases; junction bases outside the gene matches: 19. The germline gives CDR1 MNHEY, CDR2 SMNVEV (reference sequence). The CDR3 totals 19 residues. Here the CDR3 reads CASSFSGSSGRLGGGEQYF. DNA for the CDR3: TGTGCCAGCAGTTTTAGTGGATCTAGCGGGAGGCTCGGGGGGGGCGAGCAGTACTTC.

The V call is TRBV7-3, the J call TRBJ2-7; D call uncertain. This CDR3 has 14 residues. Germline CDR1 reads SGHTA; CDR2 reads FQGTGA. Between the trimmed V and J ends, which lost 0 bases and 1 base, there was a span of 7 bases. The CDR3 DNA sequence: TGTGCCAGCAGCTTAACCCGCTCTTCCTACGAGCAGTACTTC. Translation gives CASSLTRSSYEQYF.

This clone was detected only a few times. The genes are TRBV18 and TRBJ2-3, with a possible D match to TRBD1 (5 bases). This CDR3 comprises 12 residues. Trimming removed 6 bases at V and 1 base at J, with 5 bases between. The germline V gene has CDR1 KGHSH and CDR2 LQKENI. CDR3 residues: CASSTGTDTQYF. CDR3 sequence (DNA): TGTGCCAGCTCGACAGGCACAGATACGCAGTATTTT.